What follows describes a single TCR beta chain. The sample belongs to a study of shared clonotypes between healthy human individuals. Naive CD45RA+ and memory CD45RA-negative subsets were split from CD4+ cells. This was a deep-level run. The table came from immunoSEQ multiplex PCR; TCRdb's copy has only in-frame clones and leaves some out. The sample has approximately 1.5 million clones; 95% to 99% are singletons. The receptor comes from a man aged 25-45 years in good health. Sequencing was carried out using naive CD4+ T cells sorted from blood. Documented subset: CD45RA+ positively selected.

CDR3 nucleotides: TGTGCCAGCTCACCACTGGCGGGAGCGTCAACTAATGAAAAACTGTTTTTT. This gives the protein CASSPLAGASTNEKLFF. The chain links TRBV18 to TRBJ1-4; D not certain. Trimming removed 1 base from V and 0 bases from J, with 12 bases in between. Germline V gives CDR1 KGHSH, CDR2 LQKENI. The CDR3 contains 17 residues.